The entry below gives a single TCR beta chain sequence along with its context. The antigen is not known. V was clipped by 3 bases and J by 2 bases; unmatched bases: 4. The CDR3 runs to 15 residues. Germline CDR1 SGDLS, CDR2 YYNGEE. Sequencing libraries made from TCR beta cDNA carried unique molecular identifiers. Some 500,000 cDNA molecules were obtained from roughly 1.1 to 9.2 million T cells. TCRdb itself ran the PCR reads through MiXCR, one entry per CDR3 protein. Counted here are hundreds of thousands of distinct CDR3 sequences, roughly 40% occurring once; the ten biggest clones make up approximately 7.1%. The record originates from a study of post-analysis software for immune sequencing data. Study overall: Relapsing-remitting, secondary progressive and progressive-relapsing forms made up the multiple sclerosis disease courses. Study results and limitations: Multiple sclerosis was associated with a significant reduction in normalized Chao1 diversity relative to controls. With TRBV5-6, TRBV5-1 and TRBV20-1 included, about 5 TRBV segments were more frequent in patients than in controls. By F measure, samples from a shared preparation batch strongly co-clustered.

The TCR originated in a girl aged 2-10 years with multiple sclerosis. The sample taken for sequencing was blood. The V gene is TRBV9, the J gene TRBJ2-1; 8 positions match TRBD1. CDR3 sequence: CASSAQGGTYNEQFF. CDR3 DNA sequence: TGTGCCAGCAGCGCACAGGGGGGAACCTACAATGAGCAGTTCTTC.